The 26 T cell receptor beta chains in this list originate from one sample, sequenced in a study of regulatory T cells in long-lasting Graves disease. Arm-PCR of CDR3 regions with iRepertoire HTBI primers generated TCR beta libraries. Each CDR3 protein is one row after TCRdb ran MiXCR on the multiplex PCR reads. Of 600,000 to 800,000 distinct CDR3 sequences in the sample, roughly 30% are singletons; the top ten hold under 50%. Time point indicated: persistent/refractory GD, antithyroid drugs over 5 years with positive TRAb. PBMC RNA was the source of the TCR library. Material: peripheral blood mononuclear cells (PBMCs), obtained when the disease was refractory, from a patient treated with antithyroid drugs. The receptors here all came from a female donor with Graves disease.

V is TRBV28 and J is TRBJ1-2; a weak D match, TRBD1 (5 bases). The CDR3 length is 15 residues. CDR1 MDHEN and CDR2 SYDVKM come from the germline V gene. Trimming pared 6 bases from V and 4 bases from J, leaving 18 bases between. The CDR3 is CASSGDWTWGYGYTF. The DNA of the CDR3 is TGTGCCAGCAGCGGGGACTGGACCTGGGGCTATGGCTACACCTTC.

This chain uses TRBV29-1 with TRBJ1-2; D ambiguous. The germline V and J ends were trimmed by 1 base and 5 bases, with 8 bases remaining between them. This CDR3 comprises 12 residues. Germline CDR1 and CDR2: SQVTM and ANQGSEA. The CDR3 DNA reads TGCAGCGTTGAAGTATCCGGGTATGGCTACACCTTC. It encodes CSVEVSGYGYTF.

The V and J genes are TRBV9 and TRBJ1-2; 10 positions agree with TRBD1. Per germline, CDR1 SGDLS and CDR2 YYNGEE. Losses at the gene ends were 4 bases for V and 6 bases for J; bases not matched to a gene: 6. The CDR3 totals 14 residues. CDR3 loop: CASSLRQGAHGYTF. CDR3 sequence (DNA): TGTGCCAGCAGCTTGCGACAGGGGGCCCATGGCTACACCTTC.

Only a few counts were recorded for this clonotype. This chain joins TRBV6-1 and TRBJ2-5; weak D call: TRBD2 (5 bases). V was trimmed by 6 bases and J by 0 bases, leaving 5 bases between them. CDR1 and CDR2 from the germline V gene are MNHNS and SASEGT. CDR3 length equals 12 residues. CDR3 nucleotide sequence: TGTGCCAGCAGCGGGGACCAAGAGACCCAGTACTTC. It translates to CASSGDQETQYF.

The chain has TRBV12-3 or TRBV12-4 and TRBJ2-3; 7 bases align to TRBD1. This CDR3 is built from 15 residues. V shed 7 bases and J 4 bases; nucleotides not matched to a gene: 11. The CDR3: CASNNPTGSADTQYF. For the CDR3, the DNA is TGTGCCAGCAACAACCCGACAGGGTCGGCAGATACGCAGTATTTT.

The rearrangement uses TRBV19 and TRBJ2-5; the match to TRBD1 covers 7 bases. Germline V gives CDR1 LNHDA, CDR2 SQIVND (reference sequence). Unmatched junction bases numbered 3, after V lost 6 bases and J lost 5 bases. The CDR3 totals 12 residues. The CDR3 coding sequence is TGTGCCAGTAGGGACAGGTCGGAGACCCAGTACTTC. This codes for CASRDRSETQYF.

This clonotype was picked up a small number of times. This chain connects TRBV16 to TRBJ1-5; no definite D call. The V end lost 4 bases, the J end lost 0 bases, and 10 bases lay between the germline ends. CDR1 and CDR2 from the germline V gene are KGHSY and FQNENV. The CDR3 has 15 amino acids. In DNA, the CDR3 is TGTGCCAGCAGCCCCGTTCGGAGTAGCAATCAGCCCCAGCATTTT. Translated, it gives CASSPVRSSNQPQHF.

The chain joins TRBV25-1 to TRBJ2-5; the D call may be TRBD1 or TRBD2 (5 bases each). CDR1 and CDR2 from the germline V gene are MGHDK and SYGVNS. The CDR3 totals 15 residues. V gave up 0 bases and J gave up 4 bases, with 12 bases separating them. The CDR3 region has the DNA TGTGCCAGCAGTGAATATAAGGGGAGTGCAGAGACCCAGTACTTC. Translation gives CASSEYKGSAETQYF.

The chain joins TRBV5-1 to TRBJ2-7; 8 bases fit TRBD1. V was clipped by 5 bases and J by 2 bases; unmatched bases: 6. CDR3 length equals 14 residues. CDR1 is SGHRS and CDR2 is YFSETQ in the germline V gene. CDR3 region: CASRLPGQAYEQYF. The CDR3 nucleotides are TGCGCCAGCAGACTCCCGGGACAGGCCTACGAGCAGTACTTC.

A few counts support this clonotype. J is TRBJ2-7 and V is TRBV7-9; D is perhaps TRBD1 or TRBD2 (5 bases each). V gave up 8 bases and J gave up 1 base, with 24 bases separating them. The germline gives CDR1 SEHNR, CDR2 FQNEAQ (reference sequence). The CDR3 has 17 residues. For the CDR3, the DNA is TGTGCCAGCTGCCGGGACGGATTGTCCGTGCTATCCTACGAGCAGTACTTC. This translates into CASCRDGLSVLSYEQYF.

The gene calls are TRBV28 and TRBJ1-6; D is unclear. The CDR3 runs 15 residues. Per the germline V gene, CDR1 is MDHEN and CDR2 is SYDVKM. With 5 bases removed from V and 9 bases from J, the gap between germline ends came to 17 bases. CDR3 bases: TGTGCCAGCAGTGCCTGGGTGGGTGGTGGTTCACCCCTCCACTTT. Its protein is CASSAWVGGGSPLHF. Together with reference TRBV28 and TRBJ1-6, the CDR3 gives the full variable domain: DVKVTQSSRYLVKRTGEKVFLECVQDMDHENMFWYRQDPGLGLRLIYFSYDVKMKEKGDIPEGYSVSREKKERFSLILESASTNQTSMYLCASSAWVGGGSPLHFGNGTRLTVT.

The rearrangement links TRBV5-1 to TRBJ2-7; TRBD2 matches 13 bases. Germline trimming cut 6 bases from V and 2 bases from J; bases unmatched to any gene: 8. The CDR3 consists of 16 residues. CDR1 is SGHRS and CDR2 is YFSETQ in the germline V gene. CDR3 DNA sequence: TGCGCCAGCAAACAGACTAGCGGGGGGTGGGCCTACGAGCAGTACTTC. Its protein product is CASKQTSGGWAYEQYF. Drawing the rest from reference TRBV5-1 and TRBJ2-7, the complete variable domain is KAGVTQTPRYLIKTRGQQVTLSCSPISGHRSVSWYQQTPGQGLQFLFEYFSETQRNKGNFPGRFSGRQFSNSRSEMNVSTLELGDSALYLCASKQTSGGWAYEQYFGPGTRLTVT.

As regards this clonotype: With a much larger clone just one base away, this may be a read error. The chain links TRBV27 to TRBJ1-5, with D maybe TRBD1 (5 bases). Germline V CDR1 and CDR2: MNHEY, SMNVEV (reference sequence). This CDR3 has 13 residues. V was shortened by 4 bases and J by 4 bases, with 8 bases between the two germline ends. CDR3 in amino acids: CASSWGVNQPQHF. As DNA, the CDR3 is TGTGCCAGCAGTTGGGGGGTGAATCAGCCCCAGCATTTT.

This clonotype showed up just once. The gene calls are TRBV9 and TRBJ1-2; 7 bases map to TRBD1. Germline loops: CDR1 SGDLS, CDR2 YYNGEE. The CDR3 spans 15 residues. V gave up 0 bases and J gave up 2 bases; unmatched junction bases: 4. This CDR3 is CASSVAAGGNYGYTF. CDR3 coding DNA: TGTGCCAGCAGCGTAGCGGCAGGGGGAAACTATGGCTACACCTTC.

The rearrangement uses TRBV5-1 and TRBJ1-1; 7 bases map to TRBD1. Germline CDR1 reads SGHRS; CDR2 reads YFSETQ. This CDR3 comprises 17 residues. Trimming at V came to 1 base and at J to 1 base, leaving 10 bases not matched to a gene. The CDR3 sequence is CASSLRGHRGSNTEAFF. The CDR3 DNA reads TGCGCCAGCAGCTTGAGGGGACACAGGGGCTCGAACACTGAAGCTTTCTTT.

This clonotype was seen ten or more times. V gene TRBV28 combines with J gene TRBJ1-5; D uncertain. CDR1 is MDHEN, CDR2 SYDVKM, per germline. This CDR3 contains 17 residues. Trimming took off 7 bases at V and 8 bases at J, with 27 bases between the two ends. CDR3 DNA: TGTGCCAGCAATCCCCCACGAAGGGAAACCCGCGGGAAGCCCCAGCATTTT. This translates into CASNPPRRETRGKPQHF.

In its sample, this clonotype was seen a few times. The CDR3 reads CASDKGGRGTGQPQHF. The CDR3 region has the DNA TGTGCCAGCGACAAGGGGGGCAGGGGGACTGGTCAGCCCCAGCATTTT. V gene TRBV6-1 combines with J gene TRBJ1-5; 7 bases line up with TRBD1. With V trimmed by 8 bases and J by 6 bases, 16 bases remained unmatched. The V gene's germline CDR1 is MNHNS and CDR2 SASEGT. The CDR3 totals 16 residues.

This chain uses TRBV10-3 with TRBJ2-5; possible D gene TRBD1, 7 bases. Trimming shortened V by 2 bases and J by 0 bases, and 13 bases separated the two germline ends. CDR3 size: 16 residues. CDR1 ENHRY and CDR2 SYGVKD come from the germline V gene. The CDR3 coding sequence is TGTGCCATCAGTGAGGCGGGGACAGCTAACCAAGAGACCCAGTACTTC. This sequence encodes CAISEAGTANQETQYF.

This clonotype has at least ten counts. V gene TRBV7-2 combines with J gene TRBJ1-2; D might be TRBD1 (5 bases). Germline V lookup: CDR1 SGHTA, CDR2 FQGNSA. Trimming left V 1 base short and J 6 bases short, with 9 bases between. This CDR3 comprises 13 residues. The CDR3 sequence: CASSLVRGDGYTF. The CDR3 coding sequence is TGTGCCAGCAGCTTAGTCCGGGGCGATGGCTACACCTTC.

This clonotype was seen repeatedly, ten times or more. This chain joins TRBV5-1 and TRBJ1-1; 9 bases agree with TRBD1. Germline V lookup: CDR1 SGHRS, CDR2 YFSETQ. With V trimmed by 4 bases and J by 5 bases, 6 bases remained unmatched. CDR3 length: 14 residues. The CDR3 spells CASSVGQGKTEAFF. CDR3 bases: TGCGCCAGCAGCGTTGGACAGGGGAAAACTGAAGCTTTCTTT.

The chain links TRBV27 to TRBJ2-2; 9 bases match TRBD2. The J segment lost 4 bases and the V segment lost 3 bases, leaving 9 bases of the junction unmatched. The CDR3 loop spans 17 amino acids. CDR1 MNHEY and CDR2 SMNVEV come from the germline V gene (reference sequence). In nucleotides, the CDR3 is TGTGCCAGCAGTTTTTTGTTAGCGGGAGAATCCACCGGGGAGCTGTTTTTT. Encoded protein: CASSFLLAGESTGELFF.

J is TRBJ2-7 and V is TRBV6-1, with D possibly TRBD1 on 5 matching bases. Trimming pared 2 bases from V and 4 bases from J, leaving 12 bases between. Germline loops: CDR1 MNHNS, CDR2 SASEGT. The CDR3 is made up of 14 amino acids. The CDR3 coding sequence is TGTGCCAGCAGTGAATTTGGGCAGGGTTACGAGCAGTACTTC. Translated, it gives CASSEFGQGYEQYF.

This clonotype was detected a few times. The V call is TRBV29-1, the J call TRBJ1-5; no reliable D call. Trimming pared 4 bases from V and 5 bases from J, leaving 12 bases between. CDR1 and CDR2 (germline): SQVTM, ANQGSEA. CDR3 length equals 13 residues. Here the CDR3 reads CSVVESADQPQHF. The CDR3 DNA is TGCAGCGTTGTTGAGTCGGCCGATCAGCCCCAGCATTTT.

This clonotype was counted at least ten times. CDR3 residues: CASNLNGNTEAFF. CDR3 sequence (DNA): TGTGCCAGCAATTTAAACGGGAACACTGAAGCTTTCTTT. The chain employs TRBV6-1 and TRBJ1-1; D is undetermined. The CDR3 is 13 amino acids. The germline CDR1 and CDR2 sequences are MNHNS and SASEGT. The V end lost 7 bases, the J end lost 1 base, and 10 bases lay between the germline ends.

In this sample, this clonotype turned up many times. The genes are TRBV27 and TRBJ2-7; 7 bases align to TRBD2. This CDR3 has 15 amino acids. CDR1 is MNHEY and CDR2 is SMNVEV in the germline V gene (reference sequence). V lost 2 bases, J lost 0 bases, and 4 bases stayed unmatched. The CDR3 is CASSLEAGASYEQYF. The CDR3 region has the DNA TGTGCCAGCAGTTTAGAGGCGGGAGCCTCCTACGAGCAGTACTTC.

The genes are TRBV15 and TRBJ1-5, with D hard to call. V lost 3 bases and J lost 3, with 9 bases in between. Germline-derived CDR1 and CDR2 are LNHNV and YYDKDF (reference sequence). This CDR3 has 14 amino acids. The DNA of the CDR3 is TGTGCCACCAGCAGTGGGGAGGTCAATCAGCCCCAGCATTTT. The encoded protein is CATSSGEVNQPQHF.